The 30 T cell receptor beta chains in this list originate from one sample, sequenced in a study of blood T cell repertoires in COVID-19. The repertoire was sequenced with immunoSEQ multiplex PCR; TCRdb's copy has only in-frame clones and lacks some. The data contain over 200,000 clones, roughly 90% of them singletons. The sequencing sample was made of peripheral blood. These receptors all stem from a woman aged 40 to 49 with acute or convalescent COVID-19.

The chain uses TRBV24-1 and TRBJ1-4; the D is unclear. This CDR3 contains 14 residues. The V gene's germline CDR1 is KGHDR and CDR2 SFDVKD. Deletions cut 2 bases from V and 5 bases from J, with 8 bases between. CDR3 coding DNA: TGTGCCACCAGTGATTCGGCCGGGAATGAAAAACTGTTTTTT. This gives the protein CATSDSAGNEKLFF.

The chain combines TRBV27 with TRBJ1-4, with a weak D call TRBD1 (6 bases). CDR1 MNHEY and CDR2 SMNVEV come from the germline V gene (reference sequence). The V end lost 6 bases, the J end lost 7 bases, and 18 bases lay between the germline ends. CDR3 length: 15 residues. The CDR3 protein is CASRRQTQGSEKLFF. CDR3 sequence (DNA): TGTGCCAGCAGGAGACAGACCCAGGGGAGTGAAAAACTGTTTTTT.

The chain uses TRBV10-3 and TRBJ1-5; no firm D call. V dropped 7 bases and J dropped 6 bases, with 13 bases sitting between them. The germline gives CDR1 ENHRY, CDR2 SYGVKD. The CDR3 totals 13 residues. For the CDR3, the DNA is TGTGCCATCAATCGGGGATCGCCTCAGCCCCAGCATTTT. Its translation: CAINRGSPQPQHF.

The gene calls are TRBV19 and TRBJ1-4; TRBD1 is a possible D gene (6 bases). The CDR3 runs 13 residues. V shed 4 bases and J shed 6 bases, with 9 bases lying between them. The germline V gene has CDR1 LNHDA and CDR2 SQIVND (reference sequence). CDR3 sequence reads: CASSNRVHEKLFF. The CDR3 bases are TGTGCCAGTAGTAACAGGGTCCATGAAAAACTGTTTTTT. Supplemented by reference TRBV19 and TRBJ1-4, the full variable domain reads DGGITQSPKYLFRKEGQNVTLSCEQNLNHDAMYWYRQDPGQGLRLIYYSQIVNDFQKGDIAEGYSVSREKKESFPLTVTSAQKNPTAFYLCASSNRVHEKLFFGSGTQLSVL.

The CDR3 bases are TGTGCCAGCAGCTTAGCGTTTGGATCACTAGCGGGGAACCAAGAGACCCAGTACTTC. Protein: CASSLAFGSLAGNQETQYF. The rearrangement links TRBV7-6 to TRBJ2-5; 10 bases are shared with TRBD2. Looked up from germline, CDR1 is SGHVS and CDR2 is FNYEAQ. V shed 0 bases and J 0 bases; nucleotides not matched to a gene: 10. The CDR3 runs to 19 residues.

V gene TRBV5-4 combines with J gene TRBJ2-5; 9 bases agree with TRBD2. This CDR3 comprises 17 residues. V lost 3 bases, J lost 1 base, and 10 bases stayed unmatched. Germline-derived CDR1 and CDR2 are SGHNT and YYREEE (reference sequence). CDR3 nucleotide sequence: TGTGCCAGCAGCTCTAAGATTTCGCGGGGGGGCCAAGAGACCCAGTACTTC. It codes for CASSSKISRGGQETQYF.

The chain uses TRBV5-5 and TRBJ1-1; no clear D. CDR1 is SGHKS, CDR2 YYEKEE, per germline (reference sequence). V lost 4 bases and J lost 0, with 19 bases in between. This CDR3 is 17 amino acids long. CDR3 DNA sequence: TGTGCCAGCAGCCTGACTTCTTACCGGGAGGTGAACACTGAAGCTTTCTTT. Its protein product is CASSLTSYREVNTEAFF.

The rearrangement uses TRBV9 and TRBJ1-1; D call uncertain. With 3 bases removed from V and 2 bases from J, the gap between germline ends came to 17 bases. The CDR3 is 16 residues long. Germline-derived CDR1 and CDR2 are SGDLS and YYNGEE. The CDR3, as DNA: TGTGCCAGCAGCGGTTCGGTCGGGGTATTCAACACTGAAGCTTTCTTT. It specifies CASSGSVGVFNTEAFF.

This chain connects TRBV5-1 to TRBJ1-4, with 9 bases lining up with TRBD1. The germline gives CDR1 SGHRS, CDR2 YFSETQ. V shed 4 bases and J 7 bases; nucleotides not matched to a gene: 8. The CDR3 is 15 residues long. The CDR3 loop is CASSRADRGAEKLFF. The CDR3 DNA reads as TGCGCCAGCAGCCGAGCAGACAGGGGGGCTGAAAAACTGTTTTTT.

The chain employs TRBV12-5 and TRBJ1-1; 7 positions agree with TRBD1. Trimming took 7 bases from V and 1 from J; bases not matched to a gene: 6. This CDR3 is 14 amino acids long. Germline values: CDR1 LGHNT, CDR2 FRNRAP. The CDR3 sequence: CASDQGGANTEAFF. The DNA of the CDR3 is TGTGCTAGTGACCAAGGGGGCGCGAACACTGAAGCTTTCTTT.

The chain recombines TRBV30 with TRBJ2-7; tentatively, D is TRBD1 (5 bases). The V and J ends lost 2 bases and 1 base respectively, with 21 bases between them. Germline-derived CDR1 and CDR2 are GTSNPN and SVGIG (reference sequence). The CDR3 has 17 residues. CDR3 in DNA: TGTGCCTGGAGTCCCCGTGGGGCCAAAAAATATTCCTACGAGCAGTACGTC. This translates into CAWSPRGAKKYSYEQYV.

This chain uses TRBV5-1 with TRBJ1-6, with D possibly TRBD1 on 6 matching bases. CDR3 length: 17 amino acids. Germline loops: CDR1 SGHRS, CDR2 YFSETQ. Trimming took 0 bases from V and 6 from J, leaving 16 bases between them. CDR3 residues: CASSLGTPGQLNSPLHF. The CDR3 DNA follows: TGCGCCAGCAGCTTGGGGACTCCGGGACAACTTAATTCACCCCTCCACTTT.

This chain links TRBV6-6 with TRBJ2-7; 9 nucleotides align to TRBD1. The trim removed 0 bases at V and 6 bases at J, leaving 3 bases unmatched. Germline-derived CDR1 and CDR2 are MNHNY and SVGAGI (reference sequence). The CDR3 runs 14 residues. DNA for the CDR3: TGTGCCAGCAGTTACTCAGACAGGGGGGGCGAGCAGTACGTC. This translates into CASSYSDRGGEQYV.

The genes are TRBV3-1 (or the pseudogene TRBV3-2) and TRBJ1-1; D is possibly TRBD1 (6 bases). The V gene's germline CDR1 is LGHDT and CDR2 YNNKEL (reference sequence). The CDR3 is made up of 15 amino acids. V lost 1 base and J lost 6, with 15 bases in between. CDR3 loop: CASSQGARGKAEAFF. The CDR3 DNA reads as TGTGCCAGCAGCCAAGGGGCCAGGGGTAAAGCTGAAGCTTTCTTT.

The V gene is TRBV7-2, the J gene TRBJ2-5, with 11 bases identical to TRBD2. This CDR3 contains 16 residues. Germline values: CDR1 SGHTA, CDR2 FQGNSA. With 5 bases clipped from V and 4 bases from J, the junction kept 9 bases outside the gene matches. This CDR3 reads CASSVPSGGFSETQYF. In DNA, the CDR3 is TGTGCCAGCAGCGTGCCTAGCGGGGGGTTTTCAGAGACCCAGTACTTC.

The chain links TRBV12-5 to TRBJ1-5, with 9 bases matching TRBD1. The CDR3 length is 14 residues. Germline-derived CDR1 and CDR2 are LGHNT and FRNRAP. V gave up 6 bases and J gave up 9 bases; unmatched junction bases: 9. CDR3 in amino acids: CASGEGTGGRPQHF. The CDR3 bases are TGTGCTAGTGGGGAGGGTACAGGGGGCAGGCCCCAGCATTTT.

The gene calls are TRBV7-3 and TRBJ2-2; weak D call: TRBD1 (7 bases). Trimming took 8 bases from V and 4 from J, leaving 11 bases between them. Germline V gene sequence: CDR1 SGHTA, CDR2 FQGTGA. The CDR3 contains 13 residues. CDR3 bases: TGTGCCAGCGAGCAGGGGGGCACCGGGGAGCTGTTTTTT. Translated: CASEQGGTGELFF.

The chain couples TRBV6-1 to TRBJ2-1, with TRBD1 matching over 11 bases. Trimming cost V 3 bases and J 8 bases; bases outside gene matches: 9. Per the germline V gene, CDR1 is MNHNS and CDR2 is SASEGT. The CDR3 length is 16 residues. CDR3 coding DNA: TGTGCCAGCAGTGATGTTATCGGACAGGGGGCCGATGAGCAGTTCTTC. Translating gives CASSDVIGQGADEQFF.

Comment on this clone: The sample contains more than one DNA sequence encoding this CDR3. This chain connects TRBV10-3 to TRBJ1-5; 10 bases agree with TRBD1. This CDR3 spans 14 amino acids. V was pared by 8 bases and J by 0 bases, with 1 base of the junction left unmatched. CDR1 and CDR2 (germline): ENHRY, SYGVKD. The CDR3: CAIGTGDSNQPQHF. The CDR3 DNA reads as TGTGCCATCGGGACAGGGGATAGCAATCAGCCCCAGCATTTT.

The chain carries TRBV5-4 and TRBJ2-2; D may be TRBD1 (6 bases). From germline, CDR1 is SGHNT and CDR2 YYREEE (reference sequence). Trimming removed 2 bases from V and 7 bases from J, with 12 bases in between. The CDR3 runs to 14 residues. The DNA of the CDR3 is TGTGCCAGCAGCTTAAAGGGGGAAAGCGGGGAGCTGTTTTTT. This encodes CASSLKGESGELFF.

The chain has TRBV7-2 and TRBJ1-2; possibly TRBD1 for D (5 bases). V lost 6 bases and J 4 bases, leaving 9 bases between the germline ends. The CDR3 is 12 residues long. The germline V gene has CDR1 SGHTA and CDR2 FQGNSA. DNA for the CDR3: TGTGCCAGCAGTCAGGGAATCTATGGCTACACCTTC. Its protein is CASSQGIYGYTF.

V and J are TRBV5-6 and TRBJ2-5; D call uncertain. This CDR3 has 15 amino acids. CDR1 is SGHDT, CDR2 YYEEEE, per germline. The V and J ends lost 1 base and 5 bases respectively, with 15 bases between them. For the CDR3, the DNA is TGTGCCAGCAGCTTGATCGATCGGTTCCCGGAGACCCAGTACTTC. This sequence encodes CASSLIDRFPETQYF. Complete variable domain (other parts from reference TRBV5-6 and TRBJ2-5): DAGVTQSPTHLIKTRGQQVTLRCSPKSGHDTVSWYQQALGQGPQFIFQYYEEEERQRGNFPDRFSGHQFPNYSSELNVNALLLGDSALYLCASSLIDRFPETQYFGPGTRLLVL.

The gene calls are TRBV4-1 and TRBJ1-2; D gene uncertain. Germline CDR1 MGHRA, CDR2 YSYEKL. This CDR3 region has 14 residues. The germline V and J ends were trimmed by 0 bases and 6 bases, with 11 bases remaining between them. The CDR3 loop reads CASSQDSGRHGYTF. The DNA for the CDR3 is TGCGCCAGCAGCCAAGATTCAGGAAGGCATGGCTACACCTTC.

The rearrangement joins TRBV11-2 to TRBJ1-1, with 8 bases fitting TRBD1. The CDR3 length is 15 residues. CDR1 and CDR2 from the germline V gene are SGHAT and FQNNGV. V was pared by 2 bases and J by 5 bases, with 7 bases of the junction left unmatched. The DNA of the CDR3 is TGTGCCAGCAGCTTACTCGCAGGGGGCGAGACTGAAGCTTTCTTT. It encodes CASSLLAGGETEAFF.

The chain recombines TRBV6-1 with TRBJ1-5, with D tentatively TRBD1 (5 bases). The CDR3 sequence is 16 residues long. V gave up 4 bases and J gave up 2 bases, with 15 bases separating them. Looked up from germline, CDR1 is MNHNS and CDR2 is SASEGT. CDR3: CASSAPQGRGNQPQHF. CDR3 coding DNA: TGTGCCAGCAGTGCGCCCCAGGGAAGGGGCAATCAGCCCCAGCATTTT.

The chain employs TRBV10-3 and TRBJ1-2; 9 nucleotides agree with TRBD1. The germline V gene encodes CDR1 ENHRY and CDR2 SYGVKD. Germline trimming cut 8 bases from V and 8 bases from J; bases unmatched to any gene: 15. The CDR3 runs 15 residues. CDR3 loop: CAIRDRDLLVGGYTF. The CDR3 coding sequence is TGTGCCATCCGGGACAGGGACCTTCTAGTGGGGGGCTACACCTTC.

The chain is built from TRBV19 and TRBJ1-5, with TRBD1 identical over 8 bases. CDR1 and CDR2 from the germline V gene are LNHDA and SQIVND (reference sequence). CDR3 size: 13 residues. The junction had 1 base not matched to a gene; V was cut back by 6 bases and J by 3 bases. This chain's CDR3 is CASRGQVNQPQHF. Here the CDR3 DNA reads TGTGCCAGTAGGGGACAGGTCAATCAGCCCCAGCATTTT.

The rearrangement links TRBV2 to TRBJ2-5; 10 nucleotides match TRBD2. Germline-derived CDR1 and CDR2 are SNHLY and FYNNEI. Unmatched junction bases numbered 10, after V lost 8 bases and J lost 7 bases. The length of the CDR3 is 14 residues. CDR3 region: CASHLAGARGTQYF. The CDR3 DNA reads as TGTGCCAGCCATCTAGCGGGGGCCCGAGGGACCCAGTACTTC.

The chain employs TRBV7-8 and TRBJ2-3; the match to TRBD1 covers 11 bases. Germline trimming cut 5 bases from V and 3 bases from J; bases unmatched to any gene: 7. The CDR3 is 16 amino acids. Germline V gene lookup returns CDR1 SGHVS and CDR2 FQNEAQ. The CDR3 bases are TGTGCCAGCAGCATCCGCCGGGACAGGGGGACAGATACGCAGTATTTT. Protein: CASSIRRDRGTDTQYF.

V gene TRBV19 combines with J gene TRBJ1-2, with TRBD1 identical over 8 bases. CDR1 and CDR2 from the germline V gene are LNHDA and SQIVND (reference sequence). The CDR3 runs 14 residues. With V trimmed by 5 bases and J by 2 bases, 4 bases remained unmatched. In nucleotides, the CDR3 is TGTGCCAGTAGTCCCCGGGACAGGAACTATGGCTACACCTTC. Its protein product is CASSPRDRNYGYTF.